Following are 30 T cell receptor beta chains from one sample sequenced in a study of T cell changes during pregnancy in multiple sclerosis. Clones were read by immunoSEQ multiplex PCR, and TCRdb kept only the in-frame ones, dropping some. The table includes 99,000 or so clones, under 95% detected once. Here the sequenced sample was peripheral blood, taken after pregnancy. These receptor sequences come from a female donor with multiple sclerosis, enrolled in a pregnancy study.

The chain recombines TRBV7-9 with TRBJ2-2; 9 bases agree with TRBD1. V shed 6 bases, J shed 2 bases, and the junction held 4 bases outside the gene matches. The CDR3 is 15 residues long. Germline V lookup: CDR1 SEHNR, CDR2 FQNEAQ (reference sequence). The chain's CDR3 is CASRGDRVNTGELFF. The CDR3 DNA reads as TGTGCCAGCAGGGGGGACAGGGTCAACACCGGGGAGCTGTTTTTT.

This chain joins TRBV5-1 and TRBJ2-7, with D possibly TRBD2 on 5 matching bases. Trimming left V 0 bases short and J 5 bases short, with 21 bases between. Germline loops: CDR1 SGHRS, CDR2 YFSETQ. The CDR3 runs to 17 residues. CDR3 amino acids: CASSLEYRTPIRDEQYF. DNA for the CDR3: TGCGCCAGCAGCTTGGAGTATAGGACTCCTATACGAGACGAGCAGTACTTC.

The rearrangement links TRBV7-2 to TRBJ1-2, with 7 bases that match TRBD1. CDR3 length: 14 amino acids. The ends lost 1 base at V and 2 bases at J; junction bases unmatched: 1. Germline CDR1 reads SGHTA; CDR2 reads FQGNSA. DNA of the CDR3: TGTGCCAGCAGCTTAGAGACAGGGAACTATGGCTACACCTTC. Amino acid sequence: CASSLETGNYGYTF.

V usage is TRBV29-1 and J usage is TRBJ2-5, with 13 bases lining up with TRBD2. Germline V gene lookup returns CDR1 SQVTM and CDR2 ANQGSEA. CDR3 length: 13 amino acids. The V and J ends lost 6 bases and 6 bases, in that order; junction bases with no gene match: 4. The CDR3 bases are TGCAGCGTGGGACTAGCGGGGCCCAAGACCCAGTACTTC. Its protein product is CSVGLAGPKTQYF.

A word on this clone: Other DNA variants within this sample encode the same CDR3. The V and J genes are TRBV2 and TRBJ2-5; D is possibly TRBD1 (6 bases). The CDR3 extends over 15 amino acids. V shed 3 bases and J shed 0 bases, with 11 bases lying between them. Germline V gene lookup returns CDR1 SNHLY and CDR2 FYNNEI. CDR3: CASSDRGSYQETQYF. The CDR3 DNA is TGTGCCAGCAGTGACAGGGGATCGTACCAAGAGACCCAGTACTTC.

The gene calls are TRBV6-5 and TRBJ1-1; the D is unclear. There are 13 residues in the CDR3. From germline, CDR1 is MNHEY and CDR2 SVGAGI. Trimming took 6 bases from V and 4 from J, leaving 12 bases between them. CDR3 loop: CASSFEPFTEAFF. CDR3 DNA sequence: TGTGCCAGCAGCTTCGAGCCTTTCACTGAAGCTTTCTTT.

J is TRBJ2-3 and V is TRBV5-8; TRBD1 agrees at 8 bases. The J segment lost 3 bases and the V segment lost 6 bases, leaving 6 bases of the junction unmatched. Germline-derived CDR1 and CDR2 are SGHTS and YDEGEE. The CDR3 spans 14 residues. CDR3 DNA: TGTGCCAGCATCAGGACAGGGCTAACAGATACGCAGTATTTT. Its protein product is CASIRTGLTDTQYF.

CDR3 sequence (DNA): TGTGCCAGCAGAGAGAGGGGGGCGGGGGTAGGCACTGAAGCTTTCTTT. Encoded protein: CASRERGAGVGTEAFF. The chain combines TRBV7-9 with TRBJ1-1; TRBD1 is a possible D gene (6 bases). CDR3 length: 16 amino acids. V was pared by 6 bases and J by 4 bases, with 21 bases between. The germline V gene encodes CDR1 SEHNR and CDR2 FQNEAQ (reference sequence).

The chain links TRBV19 to TRBJ2-7, with 10 nucleotides matching TRBD1. V trimming: 3 bases; J trimming: 1 base; junction bases outside the gene matches: 3. The CDR3 spans 15 residues. Germline V gene lookup returns CDR1 LNHDA and CDR2 SQIVND (reference sequence). DNA of the CDR3: TGTGCCAGTAGTATTTCGGGACAGGGGTCCTACGAGCAGTACTTC. It is translated as CASSISGQGSYEQYF.

The CDR3 coding sequence is TGTGCCAGCAGCCAAGATCGGTTTGAGCAGTTCTTC. Protein: CASSQDRFEQFF. The chain links TRBV14 to TRBJ2-1, with D unclear. The V gene's germline CDR1 is SGHDN and CDR2 FVKESK. The CDR3 loop spans 12 amino acids. V lost 0 bases and J 9 bases, leaving 6 bases between the germline ends.

The genes are TRBV6-5 and TRBJ1-1; D gene uncertain. V was shortened by 2 bases and J by 5 bases, with 12 bases between the two germline ends. CDR1 and CDR2 from the germline V gene are MNHEY and SVGAGI. The CDR3 spans 14 residues. CDR3 nucleotides: TGTGCCAGCAGTTACACTCCAACGGGAACTGAAGCTTTCTTT. As protein: CASSYTPTGTEAFF.

The J gene is TRBJ1-2, the V gene TRBV5-4, with D unresolved. The germline V and J ends were trimmed by 4 bases and 8 bases, with 15 bases remaining between them. From germline, CDR1 is SGHNT and CDR2 YYREEE (reference sequence). CDR3 length: 13 residues. As DNA, the CDR3 is TGTGCCAGCAGCCCCATTCCTAGTTCCGGCTACACCTTC. It yields the protein CASSPIPSSGYTF.

DNA of the CDR3: TGTGCCAGCAGCCCCCGGGACAGGGGGCGCGAAAAACTGTTTTTT. Residues: CASSPRDRGREKLFF. V is TRBV7-9 and J is TRBJ1-4; 12 bases match TRBD1. The CDR3 runs 15 residues. Germline CDR1 and CDR2: SEHNR and FQNEAQ (reference sequence). The V and J ends lost 5 bases and 8 bases, in that order; junction bases with no gene match: 6. Complete variable domain (other parts from reference TRBV7-9 and TRBJ1-4): DTGVSQNPRHKITKRGQNVTFRCDPISEHNRLYWYRQTLGQGPEFLTYFQNEAQLEKSRLLSDRFSAERPKGSFSTLEIQRTEQGDSAMYLCASSPRDRGREKLFFGSGTQLSVL.

This sequence joins TRBV6-1 and TRBJ1-4; 8 bases are a match to TRBD1. The CDR3 runs to 15 residues. Losses at the gene ends were 6 bases for V and 7 bases for J; bases not matched to a gene: 10. Germline CDR1 reads MNHNS; CDR2 reads SASEGT. The CDR3 sequence: CASSKNPGGGEKLFF. In DNA, the CDR3 is TGTGCCAGCAGCAAAAATCCAGGGGGCGGTGAAAAACTGTTTTTT.

Only one count was recorded for this clone. The chain couples TRBV9 to TRBJ2-7; TRBD2 matches 9 bases. The length of the CDR3 is 16 residues. V shed 0 bases, J shed 7 bases, and the junction held 11 bases outside the gene matches. Germline V CDR1 and CDR2: SGDLS, YYNGEE. CDR3 in amino acids: CASSVETAGGLGEQYF. Written as DNA, the CDR3 is TGTGCCAGCAGCGTAGAGACGGCGGGAGGGTTGGGAGAGCAGTACTTC. The full variable domain, rest sourced from reference TRBV9 and TRBJ2-7, is DSGVTQTPKHLITATGQRVTLRCSPRSGDLSVYWYQQSLDQGLQFLIQYYNGEERAKGNILERFSAQQFPDLHSELNLSSLELGDSALYFCASSVETAGGLGEQYFGPGTRLTVT.

The chain has TRBV7-9 and TRBJ2-7, with D possibly being TRBD2 (5 bases). The germline V gene has CDR1 SEHNR and CDR2 FQNEAQ (reference sequence). This CDR3 region has 14 residues. Deletions cut 3 bases from V and 1 base from J, with 10 bases between. The DNA of the CDR3 is TGTGCCAGCAGCTTCGCAGCGGCATCCTACGAGCAGTACTTC. Protein product: CASSFAAASYEQYF.

This sequence joins TRBV6-5 and TRBJ2-1; D possibly corresponds to TRBD1 (6 bases). V was trimmed by 5 bases and J by 0 bases, leaving 11 bases between them. Germline assignment: CDR1 MNHEY and CDR2 SVGAGI. The length of the CDR3 is 15 residues. Here the CDR3 reads CASSLQGNSYNEQFF. The CDR3 DNA reads as TGTGCCAGCAGTCTACAGGGAAACTCCTACAATGAGCAGTTCTTC.

The rearrangement links TRBV27 to TRBJ1-2, with D possibly TRBD1 on 6 matching bases. Germline V lookup: CDR1 MNHEY, CDR2 SMNVEV (reference sequence). CDR3 size: 14 residues. Trimming removed 0 bases from V and 5 bases from J, with 10 bases in between. The CDR3 DNA reads as TGTGCCAGCAGTTTATCGGCAGGGGCATATGGCTACACCTTC. Translating it yields CASSLSAGAYGYTF.

The CDR3 here is CASNRGGGAYEQYF. In DNA, the CDR3 is TGTGCCAGCAACAGAGGGGGGGGAGCCTACGAGCAGTACTTC. V is TRBV6-1 and J is TRBJ2-7, with D maybe TRBD2 (7 bases). Trimming shortened V by 7 bases and J by 2 bases, and 15 bases separated the two germline ends. Germline CDR1 MNHNS, CDR2 SASEGT. The CDR3 runs 14 residues.

This chain connects TRBV19 to TRBJ2-1; 8 nucleotides agree with TRBD1. CDR1 and CDR2 from the germline V gene are LNHDA and SQIVND (reference sequence). This CDR3 is 15 amino acids long. The J segment lost 8 bases and the V segment lost 3 bases, leaving 9 bases of the junction unmatched. CDR3 in DNA: TGTGCCAGTAGTATTAGGGACAGGTGGGGCGATGAGCAGTTCTTC. Encoded protein: CASSIRDRWGDEQFF.

The V and J genes are TRBV30 and TRBJ1-3, with a tentative D call TRBD1 (6 bases). The CDR3 contains 17 residues. V lost 5 bases, J lost 0 bases, and 20 bases lay in between. Germline V gives CDR1 GTSNPN, CDR2 SVGIG (reference sequence). Written as DNA, the CDR3 is TGTGCCTGGGGCTGGGGGCACGGAACTCACTCTGGAAACACCATATATTTT. This gives the protein CAWGWGHGTHSGNTIYF.

The chain is built from TRBV7-2 and TRBJ2-1; 11 nucleotides match TRBD1. Looked up from germline, CDR1 is SGHTA and CDR2 is FQGNSA. The CDR3 is 14 residues long. V shed 4 bases and J 7 bases; nucleotides not matched to a gene: 3. This CDR3 is CASSYGTGGNEQFF. CDR3 coding DNA: TGTGCCAGCAGCTATGGGACAGGGGGAAATGAGCAGTTCTTC.

This chain connects TRBV5-5 to TRBJ2-3; TRBD1 is a possible D gene (6 bases). Germline CDR1 SGHKS, CDR2 YYEKEE (reference sequence). The V end lost 5 bases, the J end lost 4 bases, and 17 bases lay between the germline ends. The CDR3 covers 15 residues. This CDR3 reads CASRKQGLVSDTQYF. Written as DNA, the CDR3 is TGTGCCAGCAGAAAACAGGGATTGGTCTCAGATACGCAGTATTTT.

Details on this clone: A read error may produce the germline difference seen at one junction end. The sample contains more than one DNA sequence encoding this CDR3. The chain uses TRBV2 and TRBJ2-7; TRBD1 aligns across 8 bases. Germline V gene lookup returns CDR1 SNHLY and CDR2 FYNNEI. This CDR3 has 14 amino acids. This chain's CDR3 is CASDIGTGSYEQYF. The DNA of the CDR3 is TGTGCCAGCGATATCGGGACAGGATCCTACGAGCAATACTTC.

This rearrangement joins TRBV5-8 to TRBJ2-7; D might be TRBD1 (5 bases). Germline loops: CDR1 SGHTS, CDR2 YDEGEE. There are 16 residues in the CDR3. The V gene lost 7 bases and the J gene lost 3 bases, with 23 bases spanning the gap. CDR3 sequence reads: CASRDGLSGPSYEQYF. CDR3 in DNA: TGTGCCAGCCGCGACGGCCTTTCAGGGCCGAGCTACGAGCAGTACTTC. Complete variable domain (other parts from reference TRBV5-8 and TRBJ2-7): EAGVTQSPTHLIKTRGQQATLRCSPISGHTSVYWYQQALGLGLQFLLWYDEGEERNRGNFPPRFSGRQFPNYSSELNVNALELEDSALYLCASRDGLSGPSYEQYFGPGTRLTVT.

The V gene is TRBV11-2, the J gene TRBJ1-3; TRBD1 matches 9 bases. The CDR3 totals 15 residues. Germline CDR1 and CDR2: SGHAT and FQNNGV. With 4 bases clipped from V and 7 bases from J, the junction kept 8 bases outside the gene matches. This chain's CDR3 is CASSSPGQGLNTIYF. The CDR3 DNA sequence: TGTGCCAGCAGCTCACCGGGACAGGGTTTGAACACCATATATTTT.

The V gene is TRBV14, the J gene TRBJ1-1; no definite D call. This CDR3 contains 12 residues. Germline V gene data show CDR1 as SGHDN and CDR2 as FVKESK. Trimming took 3 bases from V and 5 from J, leaving 7 bases between them. The DNA of the CDR3 is TGTGCCAGCAGCCACGCCCGGACTGAAGCTTTCTTT. Its protein is CASSHARTEAFF.

The J gene is TRBJ2-1, the V gene TRBV19; maybe TRBD2 (6 bases). Germline V gives CDR1 LNHDA, CDR2 SQIVND (reference sequence). V was trimmed by 4 bases and J by 4 bases, leaving 14 bases between them. The CDR3 sequence is 15 residues long. CDR3 sequence: CASSTTGRGYNEQFF. The CDR3 nucleotides read TGTGCCAGTAGTACTACCGGGAGAGGGTACAATGAGCAGTTCTTC.

This chain uses TRBV7-2 with TRBJ2-7, with a weak D call TRBD1 (8 bases). The length of the CDR3 is 14 residues. The ends were cut back, 8 bases at V and 4 bases at J, with 18 bases in the middle. Germline lookup yields CDR1 SGHTA and CDR2 FQGNSA. CDR3 sequence reads: CASRGGQETYEQYF. DNA of the CDR3: TGTGCCAGCCGCGGGGGACAGGAGACTTACGAGCAGTACTTC.

The rearrangement links TRBV14 to TRBJ2-3; 9 bases are a match to TRBD2. Germline V gene data show CDR1 as SGHDN and CDR2 as FVKESK. The length of the CDR3 is 17 residues. V lost 0 bases and J lost 1; bases outside the gene matches: 5. The CDR3 coding sequence is TGTGCCAGCAGCCAAGATTCGGGACTAGCCGGCACAGATACGCAGTATTTT. It translates to CASSQDSGLAGTDTQYF.